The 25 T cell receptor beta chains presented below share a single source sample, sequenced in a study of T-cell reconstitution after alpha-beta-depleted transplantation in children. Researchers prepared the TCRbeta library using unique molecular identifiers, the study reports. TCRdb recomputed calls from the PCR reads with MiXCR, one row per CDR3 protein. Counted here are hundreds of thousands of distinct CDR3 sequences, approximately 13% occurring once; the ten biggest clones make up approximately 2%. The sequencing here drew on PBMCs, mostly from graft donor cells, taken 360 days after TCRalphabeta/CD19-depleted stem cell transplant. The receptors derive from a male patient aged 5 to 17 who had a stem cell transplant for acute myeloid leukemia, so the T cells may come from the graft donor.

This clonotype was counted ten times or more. The CDR3 DNA follows: TGCAGCGGACAGGGGCCCCCAACTGAAGCTTTCTTT. This gives the protein CSGQGPPTEAFF. The rearrangement links TRBV29-1 to TRBJ1-1; 8 nucleotides match TRBD1. Germline assignment: CDR1 SQVTM and CDR2 ANQGSEA. The J segment lost 5 bases and the V segment lost 7 bases, leaving 6 bases of the junction unmatched. The CDR3 is 12 residues long.

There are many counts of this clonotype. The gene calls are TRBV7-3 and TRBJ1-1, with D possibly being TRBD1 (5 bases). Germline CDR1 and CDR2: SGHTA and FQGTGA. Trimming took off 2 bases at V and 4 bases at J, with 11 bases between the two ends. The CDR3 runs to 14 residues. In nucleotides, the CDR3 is TGTGCCAGCAGCTTATCCGGGGCGGGCACTGAAGCTTTCTTT. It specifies CASSLSGAGTEAFF.

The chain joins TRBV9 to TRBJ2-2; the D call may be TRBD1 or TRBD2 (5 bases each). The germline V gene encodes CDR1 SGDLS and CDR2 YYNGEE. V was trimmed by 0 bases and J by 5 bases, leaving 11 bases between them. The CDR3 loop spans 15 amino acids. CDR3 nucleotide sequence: TGTGCCAGCAGCGTAGGTGGGACGCTGACCGGGGAGCTGTTTTTT. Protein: CASSVGGTLTGELFF.

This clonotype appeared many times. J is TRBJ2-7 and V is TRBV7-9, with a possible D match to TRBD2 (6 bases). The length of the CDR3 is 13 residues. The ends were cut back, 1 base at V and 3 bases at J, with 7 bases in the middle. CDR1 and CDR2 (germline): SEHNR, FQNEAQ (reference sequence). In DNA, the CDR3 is TGTGCCAGCAGCTTAGGCGGGATCTACGAGCAGTACTTC. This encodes CASSLGGIYEQYF. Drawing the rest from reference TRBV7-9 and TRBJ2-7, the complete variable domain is DTGVSQNPRHKITKRGQNVTFRCDPISEHNRLYWYRQTLGQGPEFLTYFQNEAQLEKSRLLSDRFSAERPKGSFSTLEIQRTEQGDSAMYLCASSLGGIYEQYFGPGTRLTVT.

The CDR3 spells CASSPGWWAGANVLTF. The CDR3 DNA is TGCGCCAGCAGCCCGGGGTGGTGGGCTGGGGCCAACGTCCTGACTTTC. The chain is built from TRBV5-1 and TRBJ2-6; D possibly corresponds to TRBD2 (5 bases). This CDR3 contains 16 residues. V lost 4 bases, J lost 2 bases, and 13 bases lay in between. CDR1 is SGHRS, CDR2 YFSETQ, per germline.

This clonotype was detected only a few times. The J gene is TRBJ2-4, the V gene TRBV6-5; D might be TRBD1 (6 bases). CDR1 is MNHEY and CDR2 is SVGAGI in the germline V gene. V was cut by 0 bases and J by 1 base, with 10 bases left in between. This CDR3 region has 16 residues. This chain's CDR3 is CASSYSQGSAKNIQYF. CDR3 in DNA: TGTGCCAGCAGTTACTCCCAGGGGTCGGCCAAAAACATTCAGTACTTC.

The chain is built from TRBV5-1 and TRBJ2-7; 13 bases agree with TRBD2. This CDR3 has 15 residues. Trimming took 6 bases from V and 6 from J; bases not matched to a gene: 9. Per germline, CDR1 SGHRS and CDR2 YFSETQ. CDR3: CASKQGLAGTPEQYF. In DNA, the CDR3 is TGCGCCAGCAAACAGGGACTAGCGGGGACTCCCGAGCAGTACTTC.

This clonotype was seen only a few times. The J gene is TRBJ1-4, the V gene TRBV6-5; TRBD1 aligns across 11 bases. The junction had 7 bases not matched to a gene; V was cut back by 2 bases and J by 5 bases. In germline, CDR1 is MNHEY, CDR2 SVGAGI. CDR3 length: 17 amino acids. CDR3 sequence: CASSYGGGTGGNEKLFF. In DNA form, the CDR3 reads TGTGCCAGCAGTTACGGCGGTGGGACAGGGGGAAATGAAAAACTGTTTTTT.

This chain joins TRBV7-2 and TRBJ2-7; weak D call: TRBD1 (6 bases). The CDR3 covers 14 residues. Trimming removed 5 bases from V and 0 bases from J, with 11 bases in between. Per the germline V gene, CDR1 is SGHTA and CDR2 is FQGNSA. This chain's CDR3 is CASSQGPSSYEQYF. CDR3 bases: TGTGCCAGCAGCCAGGGGCCTAGCTCCTACGAGCAGTACTTC.

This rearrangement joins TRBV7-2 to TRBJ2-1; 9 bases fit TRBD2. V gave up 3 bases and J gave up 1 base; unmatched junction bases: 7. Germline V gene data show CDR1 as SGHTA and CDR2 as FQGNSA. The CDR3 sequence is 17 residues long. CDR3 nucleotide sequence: TGTGCCAGCAGCTTGGCGGGAGGGCTCTTATCCTACAATGAGCAGTTCTTC. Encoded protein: CASSLAGGLLSYNEQFF.

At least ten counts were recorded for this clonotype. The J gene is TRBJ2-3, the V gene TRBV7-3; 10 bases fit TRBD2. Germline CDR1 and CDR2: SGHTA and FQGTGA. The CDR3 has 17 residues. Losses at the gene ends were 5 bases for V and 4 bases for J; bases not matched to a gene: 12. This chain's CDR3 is CASSPAGLAVFPDTQYF. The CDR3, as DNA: TGTGCCAGCAGCCCAGCCGGACTAGCGGTTTTTCCAGATACGCAGTATTTT.

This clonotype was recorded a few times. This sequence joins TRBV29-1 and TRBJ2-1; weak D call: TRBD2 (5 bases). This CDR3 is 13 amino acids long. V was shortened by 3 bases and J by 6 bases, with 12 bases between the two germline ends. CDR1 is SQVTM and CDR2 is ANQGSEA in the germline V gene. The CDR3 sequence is CSVDRGRGNEQFF. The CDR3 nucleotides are TGCAGCGTTGACCGTGGGAGAGGCAATGAGCAGTTCTTC.

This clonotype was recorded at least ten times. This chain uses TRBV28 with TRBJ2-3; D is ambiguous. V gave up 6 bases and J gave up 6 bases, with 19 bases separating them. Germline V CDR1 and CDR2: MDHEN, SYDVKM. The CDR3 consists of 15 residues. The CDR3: CASSSELRAEDTQYF. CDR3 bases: TGTGCCAGCAGCTCCGAACTCCGGGCAGAGGATACGCAGTATTTT.

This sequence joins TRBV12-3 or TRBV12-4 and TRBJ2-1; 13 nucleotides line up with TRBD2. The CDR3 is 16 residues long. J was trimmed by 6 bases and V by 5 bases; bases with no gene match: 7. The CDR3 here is CASSALAGGPLNEQFF. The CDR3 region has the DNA TGTGCCAGCAGTGCACTAGCGGGAGGGCCTCTCAATGAGCAGTTCTTC.

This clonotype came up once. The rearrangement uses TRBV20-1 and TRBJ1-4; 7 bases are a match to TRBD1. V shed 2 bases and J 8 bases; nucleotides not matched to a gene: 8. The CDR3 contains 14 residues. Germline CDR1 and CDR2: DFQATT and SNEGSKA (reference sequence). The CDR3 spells CSARSDREGEKLFF. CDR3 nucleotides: TGCAGTGCTAGATCCGACAGGGAAGGAGAAAAACTGTTTTTT.

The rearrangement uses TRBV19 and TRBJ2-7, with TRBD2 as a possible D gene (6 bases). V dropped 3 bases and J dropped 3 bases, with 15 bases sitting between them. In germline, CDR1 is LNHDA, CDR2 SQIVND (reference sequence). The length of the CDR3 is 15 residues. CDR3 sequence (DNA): TGTGCCAGTAGTATTCGGGACTCCCTAGGCTACGAGCAGTACTTC. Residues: CASSIRDSLGYEQYF. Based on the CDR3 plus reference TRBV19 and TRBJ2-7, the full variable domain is DGGITQSPKYLFRKEGQNVTLSCEQNLNHDAMYWYRQDPGQGLRLIYYSQIVNDFQKGDIAEGYSVSREKKESFPLTVTSAQKNPTAFYLCASSIRDSLGYEQYFGPGTRLTVT.

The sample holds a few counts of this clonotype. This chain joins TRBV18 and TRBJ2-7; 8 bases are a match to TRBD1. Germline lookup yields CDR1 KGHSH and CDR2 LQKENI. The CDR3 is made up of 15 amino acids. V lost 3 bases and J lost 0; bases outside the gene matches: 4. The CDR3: CASSPTQGASYEQYF. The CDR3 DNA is TGTGCCAGCTCACCGACGCAGGGGGCCTCCTACGAGCAGTACTTC.

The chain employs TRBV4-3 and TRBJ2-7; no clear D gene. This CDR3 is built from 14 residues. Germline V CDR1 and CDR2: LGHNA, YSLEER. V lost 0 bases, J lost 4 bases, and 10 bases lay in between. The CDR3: CASSQDPGRYEQYF. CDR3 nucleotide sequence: TGCGCCAGCAGCCAAGACCCAGGTCGGTACGAGCAGTACTTC.

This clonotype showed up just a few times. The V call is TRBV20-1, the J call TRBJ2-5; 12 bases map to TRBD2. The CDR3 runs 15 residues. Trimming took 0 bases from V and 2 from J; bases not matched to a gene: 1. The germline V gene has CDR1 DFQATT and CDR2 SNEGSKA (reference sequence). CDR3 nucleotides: TGCAGTGCTAGAGATGGACTAGCGGGACAAGAGACCCAGTACTTC. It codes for CSARDGLAGQETQYF.

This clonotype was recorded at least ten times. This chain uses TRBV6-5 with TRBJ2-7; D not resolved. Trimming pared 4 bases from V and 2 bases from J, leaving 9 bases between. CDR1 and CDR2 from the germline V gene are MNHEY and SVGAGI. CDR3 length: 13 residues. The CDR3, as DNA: TGTGCCAGCAGTTCCTTTGACACCTACGAGCAGTACTTC. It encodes CASSSFDTYEQYF.

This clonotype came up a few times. CDR3 in amino acids: CASTPTGPYEQYF. DNA of the CDR3: TGTGCCAGCACCCCGACGGGCCCCTACGAGCAGTACTTC. The chain uses TRBV6-2 or TRBV6-3 and TRBJ2-7; D is unresolved. Germline lookup yields CDR1 MNHEY and CDR2 SVGEGT. The CDR3 runs to 13 residues. Trimming removed 7 bases at V and 2 bases at J, with 12 bases between.

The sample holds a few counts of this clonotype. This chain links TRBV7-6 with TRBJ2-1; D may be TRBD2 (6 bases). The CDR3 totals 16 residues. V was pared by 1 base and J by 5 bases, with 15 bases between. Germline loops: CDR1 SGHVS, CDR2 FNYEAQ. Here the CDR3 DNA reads TGTGCCAGCAGCTTAGTAGGAGGGAGTGGGCACAATGAGCAGTTCTTC. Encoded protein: CASSLVGGSGHNEQFF.

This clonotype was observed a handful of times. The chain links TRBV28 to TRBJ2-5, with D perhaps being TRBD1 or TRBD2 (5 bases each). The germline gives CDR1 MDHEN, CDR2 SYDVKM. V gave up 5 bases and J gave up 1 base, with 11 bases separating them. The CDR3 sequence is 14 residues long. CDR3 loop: CASSPPGTQETQYF. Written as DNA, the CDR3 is TGTGCCAGCAGTCCCCCAGGGACCCAAGAGACCCAGTACTTC. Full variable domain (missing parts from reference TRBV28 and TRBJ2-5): DVKVTQSSRYLVKRTGEKVFLECVQDMDHENMFWYRQDPGLGLRLIYFSYDVKMKEKGDIPEGYSVSREKKERFSLILESASTNQTSMYLCASSPPGTQETQYFGPGTRLLVL.

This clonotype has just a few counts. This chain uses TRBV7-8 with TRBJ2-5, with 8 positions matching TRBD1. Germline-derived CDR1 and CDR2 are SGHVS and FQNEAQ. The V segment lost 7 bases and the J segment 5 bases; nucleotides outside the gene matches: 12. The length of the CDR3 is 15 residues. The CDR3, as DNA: TGTGCCAGCACAGACAGGGGTCGGTCGCGGGAGACCCAGTACTTC. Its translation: CASTDRGRSRETQYF.

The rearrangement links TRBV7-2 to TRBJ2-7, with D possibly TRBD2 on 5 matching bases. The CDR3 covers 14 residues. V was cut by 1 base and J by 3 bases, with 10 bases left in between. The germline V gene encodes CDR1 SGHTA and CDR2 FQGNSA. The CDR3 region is CASSLEAGNYEQYF. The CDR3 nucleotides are TGTGCCAGCAGCTTAGAGGCGGGTAACTACGAGCAGTACTTC.